This T cell receptor (beta chain) was observed in a study of T cell repertoires in cytomegalovirus infection. As for the study in general: From public TCR beta signatures came an indication of both CMV infection and matching HLA type.

This clonotype was seen once. Its antigen is not known. One entry per CDR3 protein results from TCRdb running MiXCR on the reads. The sample consists of about 530,000 distinct CDR3 sequences, more than 25% of them appearing once. The CDR3 length is 14 residues. The V and J ends lost 0 bases and 6 bases respectively, with 12 bases between them. Germline V gene sequence: CDR1 GTSNPN, CDR2 SVGIG (reference sequence). Findings and caveats of the study: Adding up the frequency of public TCR beta families identified people who carried CMV plus the relevant HLA. The ex vivo response was dominated by HLA-C-restricted CMV-specific TCR beta clonotypes.

Sequenced sample: PBMCs. The origin of this receptor is a human donor in good health (CMV status not recorded). Some clones in this sample may be carry-over from other donors' samples. This rearrangement joins TRBV30 to TRBJ1-5; D is uncertain. CDR3 sequence (DNA): TGTGCCTGGAGTGTAGGAGGGCTGGGTCAGCCCCAGCATTTT. Translating it yields CAWSVGGLGQPQHF. The whole variable domain, filled in from reference TRBV30 and TRBJ1-5, reads SQTIHQWPATLVQPVGSPLSLECTVEGTSNPNLYWYRQAAGRGLQLLFYSVGIGQISSEVPQNLSASRPQDRQFILSSKKLLLSDSGFYLCAWSVGGLGQPQHFGDGTRLSIL.